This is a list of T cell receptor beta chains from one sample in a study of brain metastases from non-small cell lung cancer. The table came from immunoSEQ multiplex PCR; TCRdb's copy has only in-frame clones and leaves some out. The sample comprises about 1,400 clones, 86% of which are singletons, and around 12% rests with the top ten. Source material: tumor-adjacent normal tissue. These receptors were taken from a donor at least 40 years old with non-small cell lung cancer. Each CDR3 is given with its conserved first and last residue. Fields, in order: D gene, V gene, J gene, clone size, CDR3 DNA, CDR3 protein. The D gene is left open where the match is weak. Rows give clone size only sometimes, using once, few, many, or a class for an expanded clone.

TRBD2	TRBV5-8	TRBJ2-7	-	TGTGCCAGCAGCTTAACTAGCGGGACGAGGCAGAACTTC	CASSLTSGTRQNF
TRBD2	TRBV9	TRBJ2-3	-	TGTGCCAGCAGCGTTAGCGGGGTTAGCACAGATACGCAGTATTTT	CASSVSGVSTDTQYF
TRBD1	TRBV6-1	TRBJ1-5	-	TGTGCCAGCAGTGAAGGATGGACAGGGGGCAATCAGCCCCAGCATTTT	CASSEGWTGGNQPQHF
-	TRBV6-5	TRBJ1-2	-	TGTGCCAGCAGTTACAGCCCCGACGGCGGCTACACCTTC	CASSYSPDGGYTF
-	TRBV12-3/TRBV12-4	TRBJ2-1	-	TGTGCCAGCAGTTCTGGAGGTGAGCAGTTCTTC	CASSSGGEQFF
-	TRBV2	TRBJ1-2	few	TGTGCCAGCAGCCCCTTGGGGGAAGGACTCTATGGCTACACCTTC	CASSPLGEGLYGYTF
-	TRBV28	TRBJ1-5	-	TGTGCCAGCAGTTTAGATGGGGGAGCGTTAGACAATCAGCCCCAGCATTTT	CASSLDGGALDNQPQHF
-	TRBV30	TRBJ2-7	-	TGTGCCTGGAGTGAGGGACTTAGCCCACTCGAGCAGTACTTC	CAWSEGLSPLEQYF
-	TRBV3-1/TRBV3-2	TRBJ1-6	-	TGTGCCAGCAGCCCAGAGGACCTAAGGTCACCCCTCCACTTT	CASSPEDLRSPLHF
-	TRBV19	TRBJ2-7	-	TGTGCCAGTAGTATTGGGACTGGGCTGGTGGAGCAGTACTTC	CASSIGTGLVEQYF
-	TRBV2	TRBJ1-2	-	TGTGCCAGCAAGGACTTGGCCTATGGCTACACCTTC	CASKDLAYGYTF
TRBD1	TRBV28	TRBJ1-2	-	TGTGCCAGCAGCAGGACAGGGAACTATGGCTACACCTTC	CASSRTGNYGYTF
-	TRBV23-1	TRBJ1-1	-	TGCGCCAGCAGTCGACCCCCTCGGCGGACCATTGAAGCTTTCTTT	CASSRPPRRTIEAFF
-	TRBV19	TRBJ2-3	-	TGTGCCAGTAGTATCGGCGGGACGAGGACAGATACGCAGTATTTT	CASSIGGTRTDTQYF
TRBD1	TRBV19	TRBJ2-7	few	TGTGCCAGTATAGGACAGGGCTACGAGCAGTACTTC	CASIGQGYEQYF
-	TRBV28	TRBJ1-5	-	TGTGCCAGCACCCTACTCCGGGCTTGGGATCAGCCCCAGCATTTT	CASTLLRAWDQPQHF
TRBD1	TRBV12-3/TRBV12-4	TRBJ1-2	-	TGTGCCAGCAGTTTTGACAGGGTCTTTGGCTACACCTTC	CASSFDRVFGYTF
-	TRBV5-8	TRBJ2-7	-	TGTGCCAGCAGCTTGGGACGGGGCTTCTCCTACGAGCAGTACTTC	CASSLGRGFSYEQYF
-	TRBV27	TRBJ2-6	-	TGTGCCAGCAGTTTAAAACCCTCTGGGGCCAACGTCCTGACTTTC	CASSLKPSGANVLTF
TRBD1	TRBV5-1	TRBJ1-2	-	TGCGCCAGCAGCTTAGGGACAGGGGAAAGTGGCTACACCTTC	CASSLGTGESGYTF
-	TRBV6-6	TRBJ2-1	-	TGTGCCAGCAGTTACGGGGGCAGCTCCTACAATGAGCAGTTCTTC	CASSYGGSSYNEQFF
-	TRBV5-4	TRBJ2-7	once	TGTGCCAGCAGCTCCCAACAGGGAGGCGAGCAGTACTTC	CASSSQQGGEQYF
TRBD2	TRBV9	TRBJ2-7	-	TGTACCAGCAGCGCTACTAGCGGAGTTGCCCACGAGCAGTACTTC	CTSSATSGVAHEQYF
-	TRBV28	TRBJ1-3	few	TGTGCCAGCAGAATACAGGGAGCAGGAAACACCATATATTTT	CASRIQGAGNTIYF
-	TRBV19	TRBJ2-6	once	TGTGCCAGTAGTATAGGTGAAGGATCTGGGGCCAACGTCCTGACTTTC	CASSIGEGSGANVLTF
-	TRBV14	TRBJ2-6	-	TGTGCCAGCAGCCAAGTCGGGGCCAACGTCCTGACTTTC	CASSQVGANVLTF
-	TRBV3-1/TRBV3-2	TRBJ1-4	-	TGTGCCAGCAGCCAAAACGCGAGGGCATCTAATGAAAAACTGTTTTTT	CASSQNARASNEKLFF
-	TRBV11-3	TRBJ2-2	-	TGTGCCAGCAGCTTAGATTGGTCCGGGGAGCTGTTTTTT	CASSLDWSGELFF